The 10 T cell receptor beta chains reported below all come from one sample, sequenced in a study of molecular identifiers for immune sequencing clone quantification (dated by TCRdb to the late 2010s). Receptor libraries were prepared by PCR. The instrument was a NextSeq 500. In-frame beta chains were kept once TCRdb had trimmed the public reads at Q25 with fastp and called clones with MiXCR. Entries that share a CDR3 protein sequence are merged under the most common genes and DNA. Across this sample there are 90,000 or so distinct CDR3 sequences, with 25% seen only once. About 0.8% of the sample lies in the top ten. Source material: naive CD8+ T cells from blood, with Jurkat cell RNA spiked in. The sample's cell subset or site label, decoded: FACS-sorted CD8+CD4-CCR7+CD45RA+ naive T cells. These receptors all stem from a human donor in good health. Some libraries in this study had Jurkat cell RNA spiked in.

In its sample, this clonotype was seen a few times. V gene TRBV9 combines with J gene TRBJ1-5; 7 nucleotides align to TRBD1. Germline assignment: CDR1 SGDLS and CDR2 YYNGEE. V was pared by 0 bases and J by 7 bases, with 7 bases of the junction left unmatched. This CDR3 spans 15 amino acids. CDR3 region: CASSVGGGAGQPQHF. The CDR3 DNA reads as TGTGCCAGCAGCGTAGGAGGGGGCGCGGGGCAGCCCCAGCATTTT.

This clonotype has a single count. One base away lies a much larger clone, so this may be a sequencing read error. V usage is TRBV18 and J usage is TRBJ1-1, with D perhaps TRBD1 (5 bases). Germline CDR1 is KGHSH and CDR2 is LQKENI. The CDR3 runs to 14 residues. Trimming stripped 5 bases from V and 0 bases from J, with 10 bases between. The CDR3 sequence: CASSGGKMNTEAFF. The DNA of the CDR3 is TGTGCCAGCTCAGGGGGGAAGATGAACACTGAAGCTTTCTTT.

The chain links TRBV27 to TRBJ2-7; D is uncertain. Trimming shortened V by 4 bases and J by 9 bases, and 16 bases separated the two germline ends. Per the germline V gene, CDR1 is MNHEY and CDR2 is SMNVEV (reference sequence). The CDR3 length is 13 residues. The CDR3 loop reads CASSSRSVPGQYF. DNA of the CDR3: TGTGCCAGCAGTTCGCGTAGTGTTCCGGGGCAGTACTTC.

This clonotype was picked up many times. This sequence joins TRBV27 and TRBJ2-7, with TRBD1 matching over 9 bases. The junction had 4 bases not matched to a gene; V was cut back by 5 bases and J by 5 bases. The V gene's germline CDR1 is MNHEY and CDR2 SMNVEV (reference sequence). The CDR3 runs 13 residues. CDR3 in amino acids: CASSPRTGDEQYF. The CDR3 coding sequence is TGTGCCAGCAGTCCACGGACAGGGGACGAGCAGTACTTC.

About this clonotype: With a much larger clone just one base away, this may be a read error. The chain uses TRBV4-1 and TRBJ2-7; TRBD1 might be the D (5 bases). Germline lookup yields CDR1 MGHRA and CDR2 YSYEKL. There are 15 residues in the CDR3. The CDR3: CASRQEQQGTYEQYF. Here the CDR3 DNA reads TGCGCCAGCCGCCAAGAACAGCAGGGTACCTACGAGCAGTACTTC.

This clonotype showed up many times. V is TRBV29-1 and J is TRBJ2-2, with TRBD2 matching over 11 bases. The trim removed 7 bases at V and 9 bases at J, leaving 7 bases unmatched. Looked up from germline, CDR1 is SQVTM and CDR2 is ANQGSEA. The CDR3 has 13 residues. CDR3 region: CSATSGSFRELFF. The DNA for the CDR3 is TGCAGCGCTACTAGCGGGAGTTTCCGGGAGCTGTTTTTT.

As concerns this clonotype: Being one base from a much bigger clone, this may be a read error. The chain is built from TRBV15 and TRBJ1-1; 8 positions match TRBD1. Germline CDR1 LNHNV, CDR2 YYDKDF (reference sequence). V lost 4 bases and J lost 4; bases outside the gene matches: 8. This CDR3 is 15 amino acids long. The CDR3 DNA reads as TGTGCCACCAGCAAACGGGACAGGAGTAGCACTGAAGCTTTCTTT. Translated, it gives CATSKRDRSSTEAFF.

Points on this clonotype: This may arise from a read error, as a much more abundant clone is one base away. CDR3 protein: CSVEFNGDEQCF. For the CDR3, the DNA is TGCAGCGTTGAATTTAATGGGGACGAGCAGTGCTTC. The rearrangement uses TRBV29-1 and TRBJ2-7; D might be TRBD1 or TRBD2, each matching 5 bases. This CDR3 contains 12 residues. CDR1 is SQVTM and CDR2 is ANQGSEA in the germline V gene.

The chain employs TRBV12-3 or TRBV12-4 and TRBJ2-3, with D unresolved. This CDR3 region has 14 residues. V was trimmed by 6 bases and J by 0 bases, leaving 10 bases between them. This CDR3 reads CASSPGWSTDTQYF. For the CDR3, the DNA is TGTGCCAGCAGCCCGGGTTGGAGCACAGATACGCAGTATTTT.

The table lists this clonotype with many counts. The J gene is TRBJ2-7, the V gene TRBV7-2; D possibly corresponds to TRBD2 (6 bases). CDR3 length: 15 amino acids. V was cut by 5 bases and J by 0 bases, with 14 bases left in between. Germline CDR1 is SGHTA and CDR2 is FQGNSA. CDR3 bases: TGTGCCAGCAGCATCGGGACTCTAAGCTCCTACGAGCAGTACTTC. This translates into CASSIGTLSSYEQYF. Filled out from reference TRBV7-2 and TRBJ2-7, the complete variable domain reads GAGVSQSPSNKVTEKGKDVELRCDPISGHTALYWYRQSLGQGLEFLIYFQGNSAPDKSGLPSDRFSAERTGGSVSTLTIQRTQQEDSAVYLCASSIGTLSSYEQYFGPGTRLTVT.